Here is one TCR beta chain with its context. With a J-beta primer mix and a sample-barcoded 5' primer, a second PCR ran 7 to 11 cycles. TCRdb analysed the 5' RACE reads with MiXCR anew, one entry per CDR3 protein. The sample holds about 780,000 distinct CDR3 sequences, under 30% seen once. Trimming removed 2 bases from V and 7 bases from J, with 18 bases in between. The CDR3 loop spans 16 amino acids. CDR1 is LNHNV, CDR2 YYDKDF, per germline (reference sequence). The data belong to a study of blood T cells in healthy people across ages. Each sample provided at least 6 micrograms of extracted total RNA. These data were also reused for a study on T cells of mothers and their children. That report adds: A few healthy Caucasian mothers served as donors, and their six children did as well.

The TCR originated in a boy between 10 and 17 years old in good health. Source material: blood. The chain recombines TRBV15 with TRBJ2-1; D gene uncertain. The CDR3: CATSRLTRVSANEQFF. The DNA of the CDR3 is TGTGCCACCAGCAGACTTACACGGGTCTCTGCTAATGAGCAGTTCTTC.